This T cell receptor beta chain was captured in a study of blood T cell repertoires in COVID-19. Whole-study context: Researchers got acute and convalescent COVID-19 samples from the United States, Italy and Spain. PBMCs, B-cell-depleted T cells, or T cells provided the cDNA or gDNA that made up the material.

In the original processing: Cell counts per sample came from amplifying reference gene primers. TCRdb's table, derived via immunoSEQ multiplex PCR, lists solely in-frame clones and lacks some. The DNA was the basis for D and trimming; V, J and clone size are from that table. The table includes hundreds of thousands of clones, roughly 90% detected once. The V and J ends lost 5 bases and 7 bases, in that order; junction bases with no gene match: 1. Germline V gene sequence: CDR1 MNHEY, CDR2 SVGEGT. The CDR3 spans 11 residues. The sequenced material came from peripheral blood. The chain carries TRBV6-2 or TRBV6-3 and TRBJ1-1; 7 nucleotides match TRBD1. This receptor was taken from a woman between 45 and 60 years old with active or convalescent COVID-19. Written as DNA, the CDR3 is TGTGCCAGCAGTAGGACAGGTGAAGCTTTCTTT. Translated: CASSRTGEAFF.